A selection of T cell receptor beta chains follows, all from one sample in a study of a mutant IDH1 vaccine in newly diagnosed glioma. Produced via immunoSEQ multiplex PCR; TCRdb's table is partial and in-frame only. The repertoire holds around 60,000 clones, approximately 85% seen once, with approximately 4% in the top ten. The antigens for these receptors are not known. Sequencing was performed on PBMCs, taken from a glioma patient whose treatment included an IDH1 peptide vaccine. The receptors shown here come from a man aged 25-40 years with glioma. Both conserved end residues are trimmed from each CDR3. The D gene is left open where the match is weak.

V gene	D gene	J gene	CDR3 protein
TRBV18	TRBD2	TRBJ2-7	ASSPGLELGEQY
TRBV11-2	-	TRBJ2-7	ASSLGRYSYEQY
TRBV13	TRBD1	TRBJ2-1	ASSLERRDSYNEQF
TRBV27	-	TRBJ2-7	ASSYRSSYEQY
TRBV7-6	TRBD1	TRBJ1-4	ASSLNGGTGFEKLF
TRBV7-2	TRBD1	TRBJ1-3	ASSSDRGARDTIY
TRBV4-1	-	TRBJ2-5	ASSRVGVGVQETQY
TRBV7-2	TRBD1	TRBJ1-1	ASSAYGQGSSANTEAF
TRBV9	-	TRBJ1-1	ASSVDLGNTEAF
TRBV29-1	-	TRBJ1-1	SVESTAEAF
TRBV5-4	-	TRBJ2-7	ASSLGGAAAYEQY
TRBV6-5	TRBD1	TRBJ1-4	ASRDHRGPNEKLF
TRBV4-2	-	TRBJ1-2	ASSQDRPANYGYT
TRBV11-2	TRBD2	TRBJ2-1	ASSLGVGSGGEQF
TRBV29-1	-	TRBJ2-1	SVYREAYERF
TRBV5-6	TRBD1	TRBJ2-6	ASSWGQFLSRSGANVLT
TRBV19	-	TRBJ2-2	ASSITLSNTGELF
TRBV7-9	-	TRBJ1-2	ASSPPNGFNYGYT
TRBV7-2	-	TRBJ2-7	ASNRGRQTEQY
TRBV5-4	-	TRBJ2-3	ASSWEWGAGETDTQY
TRBV13	-	TRBJ2-7	ASHRLGAYEQY
TRBV19	-	TRBJ2-3	ASSTGRLSTDTQY
TRBV15	-	TRBJ2-5	ATSREGDSLETQY
TRBV5-1	-	TRBJ1-5	ASSPGHGFQPQH
TRBV30	-	TRBJ1-3	AWSTGGGNTIY
TRBV10-3	TRBD1	TRBJ2-3	AISAPGTEDMDTQY
TRBV5-6	TRBD2	TRBJ2-2	ASSPLALAGPANTGELF
TRBV11-2	-	TRBJ1-1	ASSLAPRDTEAF
TRBV19	TRBD1	TRBJ1-5	ASSMQGGQPQH
TRBV9	-	TRBJ1-1	ASSVGPLGGANTEAF
TRBV4-2	-	TRBJ1-1	ASSQDLGGEAF
TRBV5-1	-	TRBJ1-2	ASSSAGQGYGYT
TRBV7-9	-	TRBJ2-7	ASSLSGLSYEQY
TRBV11-2	TRBD1	TRBJ2-7	ASSPRDRDYYEQY
TRBV18	TRBD1	TRBJ1-1	ASSLLETGGRGNTEAF
TRBV6-1	-	TRBJ1-6	ASGGVIWYSPLH
TRBV11-3	-	TRBJ1-2	ASSFGLFYGYT
TRBV29-1	TRBD1	TRBJ1-6	SVEGTVGSPLH
TRBV15	-	TRBJ2-5	ATRGTGSQETQY
TRBV19	TRBD1	TRBJ1-5	ASSTTGGNQPQH
TRBV5-1	TRBD1	TRBJ1-4	ASSIHLAGGTNEKLF
TRBV18	-	TRBJ2-2	ASSPQAGNTGELF
TRBV11-3	-	TRBJ2-7	ASSQGTLAEQY
TRBV6-5	TRBD1	TRBJ1-6	ASSYSTGVNSPLH
TRBV19	-	TRBJ1-1	ASSARGRNTEAF
TRBV4-1	-	TRBJ2-1	ASSQDDRSSYNEQF
TRBV28	-	TRBJ2-5	ASSLYVSAGQETQY
TRBV19	-	TRBJ1-1	ASSRMGAGTEAF
TRBV2	TRBD1	TRBJ2-2	ASTRQGASGELF
TRBV7-9	-	TRBJ2-5	ASSLANGRHQETQY
TRBV2	-	TRBJ2-7	ASSAEPTPARVNYEQY
TRBV7-7	-	TRBJ2-3	ASSLGGFTSTQY